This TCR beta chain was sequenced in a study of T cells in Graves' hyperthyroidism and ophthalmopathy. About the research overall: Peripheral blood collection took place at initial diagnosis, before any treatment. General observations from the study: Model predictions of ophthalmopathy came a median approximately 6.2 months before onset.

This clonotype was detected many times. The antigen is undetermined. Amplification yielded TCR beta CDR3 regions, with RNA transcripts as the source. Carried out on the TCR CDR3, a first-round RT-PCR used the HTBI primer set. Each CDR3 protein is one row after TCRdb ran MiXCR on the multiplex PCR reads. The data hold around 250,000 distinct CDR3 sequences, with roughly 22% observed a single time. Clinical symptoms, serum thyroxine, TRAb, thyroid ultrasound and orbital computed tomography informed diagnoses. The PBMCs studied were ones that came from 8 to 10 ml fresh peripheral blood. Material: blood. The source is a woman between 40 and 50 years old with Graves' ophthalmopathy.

The DNA of the CDR3 is TGCGCCAGCAGCTCAAGCTCGGCTGGGGCCAACGTCCTGACTTTC. Amino acids: CASSSSSAGANVLTF. The J gene is TRBJ2-6, the V gene TRBV5-1; unclear D gene. Per the germline V gene, CDR1 is SGHRS and CDR2 is YFSETQ. V was cut by 3 bases and J by 2 bases, with 9 bases left in between. The CDR3 spans 15 residues.